Listed below are T cell receptor beta chains from one sample, sequenced in a study of T cells in narcolepsy. The table came from immunoSEQ multiplex PCR; TCRdb's copy has only in-frame clones and leaves some out. The sample has 23,000 or so clones; just under 85% are singletons. The sequencing input was CD45RA- memory CD4+ T cells from PBMCs. The receptors here all came from a human donor with narcolepsy. Both conserved end residues are part of each CDR3. Each record gives: V gene, J gene, clone size, D gene, CDR3 DNA, CDR3 protein. The D gene is left open where the match is weak. The size field is filled for only some rows; it gives once, few, many or a size class.

>TRBV25-1|TRBJ2-3|NA|NA
TGTGCCAGCGACCCGGGGAGCAGGGTTTCGGGCACAGATACGCAGTATTTT
CASDPGSRVSGTDTQYF
>TRBV18|TRBJ1-5|few|TRBD1
TGTGCCAGCTCACTCTCGTCAGGGGGCGATCAGCCCCAGCATTTT
CASSLSSGGDQPQHF
>TRBV5-5|TRBJ1-5|NA|NA
TGTGCCAGCAGCTTGGTCGTCCTTTCGGGGACTAATCAGCCCCAGCATTTT
CASSLVVLSGTNQPQHF
>TRBV9|TRBJ2-7|NA|NA
TGTGCCAGCAGCGTAGATACAGGGGAGGACGAGCAGTACTTC
CASSVDTGEDEQYF
>TRBV6-6|TRBJ2-4|NA|NA
TGTGCCAGCAGTGGGGCCGAGGCCAAAAACATTCAGTACTTC
CASSGAEAKNIQYF
>TRBV25-1|TRBJ2-6|NA|NA
TGTGCCAGCAGTGAATATTCGGGGAGCTCTGGGGCCAACGTCCTGACTTTC
CASSEYSGSSGANVLTF
>TRBV6-6|TRBJ2-2|few|NA
TGTGCCAGCAGTTTGCGCAGGGAAAACACCGGGGAGCTGTTTTTT
CASSLRRENTGELFF
>TRBV28|TRBJ2-7|NA|NA
TGTGCCAGCAGTTCCACCGGCAGGGGCACCTACGAGCAGTACTTC
CASSSTGRGTYEQYF
>TRBV4-3|TRBJ1-1|NA|NA
TGCGCCAGCAGCCAAGAGGTGGACACTGAAGCTTTCTTT
CASSQEVDTEAFF
>TRBV11-2|TRBJ2-7|NA|NA
TGTGCCAGCAGCTTAGGTACCTCTACCTACGAGCAGTACTTC
CASSLGTSTYEQYF
>TRBV29-1|TRBJ2-1|NA|NA
TGCAGCGTTGCCGGACTCAATGAGCAGTTCTTC
CSVAGLNEQFF
>TRBV15|TRBJ2-7|NA|NA
TGTGCCACCAGCAGAGGCCCCTACGAGCAGTACTTC
CATSRGPYEQYF
>TRBV28|TRBJ2-2|NA|NA
TGTGCCAGCTCTCAAGGGTGGACGGGCGGAGGGGAGCTGTTTTTT
CASSQGWTGGGELFF
>TRBV18|TRBJ2-3|NA|NA
TGTGCCAGCTCACCACAGGGTCCCGCCACAGATACGCAGTATTTT
CASSPQGPATDTQYF
>TRBV7-3|TRBJ2-2|NA|NA
TGTGCCAGCAGCTCGGACAGCTACGCCGGGGAGCTGTTTTTT
CASSSDSYAGELFF
>TRBV5-5|TRBJ2-2|NA|NA
TGTGCCAGCAGCTTAACAGGCAAGAACACCGGGGAGCTGTTTTTT
CASSLTGKNTGELFF
>TRBV19|TRBJ1-1|NA|NA
TGTGCCAGTAGTCGGGACAATAAGTCTCACTTT
CASSRDNKSHF
>TRBV18|TRBJ1-2|NA|NA
TGTGCCAGCTCACCAAGTGCCCCCTATGGCTACACCTTC
CASSPSAPYGYTF
>TRBV5-1|TRBJ2-7|NA|NA
TGCGCCAGCAGCTCCGCGACTTTGGCCGAGCAGCACTTC
CASSSATLAEQHF
>TRBV5-1|TRBJ1-5|NA|NA
TGCGCCAGCAGCTTGAGTAGCGGGATGGGGAATCAGCCCCAGCATTTT
CASSLSSGMGNQPQHF
>TRBV7-3|TRBJ2-5|NA|TRBD1
TGTGCCAGCAGCGCAACAGGGGGTAGGGAGACCCAGTACTTC
CASSATGGRETQYF
>TRBV10-3|TRBJ2-1|NA|TRBD1
TGTGCCATCAGGGGGACAGACTACAATGAGCAGTTCTTC
CAIRGTDYNEQFF
>TRBV25-1|TRBJ2-6|NA|NA
TGTGCCAGCAGTGATCCAGGGTACGGGGCCAACGTCCTGACTTTC
CASSDPGYGANVLTF
>TRBV28|TRBJ1-1|NA|TRBD1
TGTGCCAGCAGTTTATTGGGACAGTTGGGGACTGAAGCTTTCTTT
CASSLLGQLGTEAFF
>TRBV29-1|TRBJ2-5|NA|NA
TGCAGCGTTGATTATTCGCGGCAAGAGACCCAGTACTTC
CSVDYSRQETQYF
>TRBV5-1|TRBJ1-1|medium-sized|NA
TGCGCCAGCAGCTGGAGCTCGGTCCGGGGCGGGAACACTGAAGCTTTCTTT
CASSWSSVRGGNTEAFF
>TRBV27|TRBJ1-1|NA|NA
TGTGCCAGCAGTTTGAATGGGGGAGACACTGAAGCTTTCTTT
CASSLNGGDTEAFF
>TRBV29-1|TRBJ2-1|NA|TRBD2
TGCAGTGCAAGACTAGCCGGGAACAATGAGCAGTTCTTC
CSARLAGNNEQFF